Below, 26 T cell receptor beta chains from the same sample are listed, as sequenced in a study of shared clonotypes between healthy human individuals. TCRdb's table, derived via immunoSEQ multiplex PCR, lists solely in-frame clones and lacks some. The sample holds approximately 2.5 million clones, over 85% seen once. Sample: naive CD4+ T cells from PBMCs. As to subset: CD45RA+ positively selected. All receptors come from a man aged 18 to 35 in good health. Some clones in this sample may be carry-over from other donors' samples.

J is TRBJ1-3 and V is TRBV28; 8 nucleotides align to TRBD1. The V and J ends lost 2 bases and 3 bases, in that order; junction bases with no gene match: 6. Germline lookup yields CDR1 MDHEN and CDR2 SYDVKM. This CDR3 comprises 16 residues. The DNA of the CDR3 is TGTGCCAGCAGTTTACCTGCAGGGGGCCTTGGAAACACCATATATTTT. Translating gives CASSLPAGGLGNTIYF.

This clone showed up just a few times. Other DNA sequences in the sample encode the same CDR3. The chain couples TRBV7-2 to TRBJ1-1, with D maybe TRBD1 (5 bases). The V end lost 0 bases, the J end lost 4 bases, and 9 bases lay between the germline ends. This CDR3 spans 14 amino acids. Germline V gene sequence: CDR1 SGHTA, CDR2 FQGNSA. The CDR3: CASSLAGRGTEAFF. The CDR3 coding sequence is TGTGCCAGCAGCTTAGCAGGGAGGGGCACTGAAGCTTTCTTT.

The V and J genes are TRBV2 and TRBJ2-3, with a weak D call TRBD2 (6 bases). Deletions cut 5 bases from V and 3 bases from J, with 12 bases between. Germline V gene data show CDR1 as SNHLY and CDR2 as FYNNEI. The CDR3 runs to 14 residues. The CDR3 DNA sequence: TGTGCCAGCAGTTTGGGTAGCGGTACAGATACGCAGTATTTT. This encodes CASSLGSGTDTQYF.

CDR3 DNA: TGTGCCAGCAGTATAGCGGGCACGAGACGCGAGCAGTACTTC. It encodes CASSIAGTRREQYF. V gene TRBV11-2 combines with J gene TRBJ2-7; 7 bases match TRBD2. Trimming removed 6 bases from V and 6 bases from J; junction bases left unmatched: 11. CDR1 is SGHAT, CDR2 FQNNGV, per germline. This CDR3 comprises 14 residues. The full variable domain, completed using reference TRBV11-2 and TRBJ2-7, is EAGVAQSPRYKIIEKRQSVAFWCNPISGHATLYWYQQILGQGPKLLIQFQNNGVVDDSQLPKDRFSAERLKGVDSTLKIQPAKLEDSAVYLCASSIAGTRREQYFGPGTRLTVT.

The gene calls are TRBV28 and TRBJ1-4; perhaps TRBD1 as D (6 bases). Germline V CDR1 and CDR2: MDHEN, SYDVKM. The CDR3 runs 16 residues. V dropped 1 base and J dropped 4 bases, with 13 bases sitting between them. CDR3 sequence reads: CASSLYPGQNNEKLFF. The CDR3 DNA reads TGTGCCAGCAGTTTATATCCGGGACAAAATAATGAAAAACTGTTTTTT.

This clone came up once. This chain links TRBV6-6 with TRBJ1-2; D is possibly TRBD1 (6 bases). V lost 0 bases and J lost 6, with 11 bases in between. In germline, CDR1 is MNHNY, CDR2 SVGAGI (reference sequence). The CDR3 length is 14 residues. DNA for the CDR3: TGTGCCAGCAGTTACTCGGGGGGCGAAGATGGCTACACCTTC. This codes for CASSYSGGEDGYTF.

V is TRBV27 and J is TRBJ2-1, with D perhaps TRBD1 (6 bases). Germline values: CDR1 MNHEY, CDR2 SMNVEV (reference sequence). V was pared by 6 bases and J by 3 bases, with 9 bases between. The length of the CDR3 is 13 residues. CDR3 protein: CASRLDSYNEQFF. CDR3 coding DNA: TGTGCCAGCAGGCTGGACAGCTACAATGAGCAGTTCTTC.

The genes are TRBV18 and TRBJ1-1; D uncertain. The CDR3 has 15 residues. Trimming took 4 bases from V and 0 from J, leaving 12 bases between them. CDR1 is KGHSH and CDR2 is LQKENI in the germline V gene. CDR3 amino acids: CASSLLPSVNTEAFF. CDR3 DNA sequence: TGTGCCAGCTCACTACTTCCTTCAGTGAACACTGAAGCTTTCTTT. The variable domain in full, completed from reference TRBV18 and TRBJ1-1, reads NAGVMQNPRHLVRRRGQEARLRCSPMKGHSHVYWYRQLPEEGLKFMVYLQKENIIDESGMPKERFSAEFPKEGPSILRIQQVVRGDSAAYFCASSLLPSVNTEAFFGQGTRLTVV.

The CDR3 DNA sequence: TGTGCCAGCAGCCAACTGAAGTGGCAGCAAGAGACCCAGTACTTC. Translating gives CASSQLKWQQETQYF. The chain has TRBV5-4 and TRBJ2-5; D not resolved. V lost 4 bases and J 2 bases, leaving 15 bases between the germline ends. The CDR3 spans 15 residues. Germline V gives CDR1 SGHNT, CDR2 YYREEE (reference sequence).

The chain recombines TRBV28 with TRBJ2-2; a possible D gene is TRBD2 (6 bases). The CDR3 is made up of 15 amino acids. The V and J ends lost 3 bases and 4 bases respectively, with 12 bases between them. Germline-derived CDR1 and CDR2 are MDHEN and SYDVKM. The CDR3 nucleotides read TGTGCCAGCAGTTTGGCAGGGAGGCGCACCGGGGAGCTGTTTTTT. Translating it yields CASSLAGRRTGELFF. The full variable domain, with the rest looked up from reference TRBV28 and TRBJ2-2, is DVKVTQSSRYLVKRTGEKVFLECVQDMDHENMFWYRQDPGLGLRLIYFSYDVKMKEKGDIPEGYSVSREKKERFSLILESASTNQTSMYLCASSLAGRRTGELFFGEGSRLTVL.

V gene TRBV6-5 combines with J gene TRBJ1-2; D is possibly TRBD1 (6 bases). Germline-derived CDR1 and CDR2 are MNHEY and SVGAGI. The CDR3 contains 13 residues. The V end lost 6 bases, the J end lost 10 bases, and 18 bases lay between the germline ends. DNA for the CDR3: TGTGCCAGCAGCCATGGGGGGGCGAAGGACTACACCTTC. This translates into CASSHGGAKDYTF.

The rearrangement uses TRBV27 and TRBJ1-4; D unresolved. Germline CDR1 is MNHEY and CDR2 is SMNVEV (reference sequence). CDR3 length: 13 residues. Trimming stripped 5 bases from V and 10 bases from J, with 14 bases between. The CDR3: CASSTPRGGKLFF. CDR3 coding DNA: TGTGCCAGCAGTACCCCCCGAGGTGGAAAACTGTTTTTT.

The rearrangement links TRBV4-1 to TRBJ1-2; the D gene is possibly TRBD1 (6 bases). Germline V CDR1 and CDR2: MGHRA, YSYEKL. CDR3 length: 15 residues. V lost 5 bases, J lost 5 bases, and 18 bases lay in between. The CDR3 coding sequence is TGCGCCAGCAGCGCTCTGGGGGGCTTGGTGTATGGCTACACCTTC. It translates to CASSALGGLVYGYTF.

This chain joins TRBV7-3 and TRBJ2-3, with D perhaps matching TRBD2 (6 bases). The CDR3 runs 13 residues. The germline V gene encodes CDR1 SGHTA and CDR2 FQGTGA. V lost 2 bases to trimming and J lost 5 bases, with 8 bases between them. DNA for the CDR3: TGTGCCAGCAGCTTACGGGAGTTAGATACGCAGTATTTT. Translation: CASSLRELDTQYF.

The chain is built from TRBV6-1 and TRBJ2-5, with unresolved D. V shed 5 bases and J shed 2 bases, with 9 bases lying between them. CDR1 is MNHNS, CDR2 SASEGT, per germline. The CDR3 sequence is 13 residues long. The CDR3, as DNA: TGTGCCAGCAGTAAGAGGCGGCAAGAGACCCAGTACTTC. The encoded protein is CASSKRRQETQYF.

As concerns this clone: The same CDR3 arises from other DNA sequences in this sample as well. This rearrangement joins TRBV19 to TRBJ1-5; 7 bases align to TRBD1. The V and J ends lost 4 bases and 4 bases, in that order; junction bases with no gene match: 1. There are 13 residues in the CDR3. Germline V gene data show CDR1 as LNHDA and CDR2 as SQIVND (reference sequence). Here the CDR3 DNA reads TGTGCCAGTAGTACGACAGGGAATCAGCCCCAGCATTTT. Translation: CASSTTGNQPQHF.

In its sample, this clone was seen once. This chain joins TRBV25-1 and TRBJ2-3, with D possibly being TRBD2 (6 bases). The CDR3 length is 15 residues. Germline-derived CDR1 and CDR2 are MGHDK and SYGVNS. V lost 4 bases and J lost 0, with 11 bases in between. The CDR3: CASSGEDYSTDTQYF. In DNA form, the CDR3 reads TGTGCCAGCAGTGGGGAGGACTACAGCACAGATACGCAGTATTTT.

The sample holds one count of this clone. The CDR3 region is CASNQRNTGELFF. The CDR3, as DNA: TGTGCCAGTAACCAGCGGAACACCGGGGAGCTGTTTTTT. The chain employs TRBV7-2 and TRBJ2-2; no clear D. CDR1 SGHTA and CDR2 FQGNSA come from the germline V gene. The V gene lost 9 bases and the J gene lost 1 base, with 9 bases spanning the gap. This CDR3 is built from 13 residues. Combining the CDR3 with reference TRBV7-2 and TRBJ2-2 gives the whole variable domain GAGVSQSPSNKVTEKGKDVELRCDPISGHTALYWYRQSLGQGLEFLIYFQGNSAPDKSGLPSDRFSAERTGGSVSTLTIQRTQQEDSAVYLCASNQRNTGELFFGEGSRLTVL.

Comment on this clone: One junction end disagrees with the germline gene, perhaps due to a read error. J is TRBJ1-4 and V is TRBV6-4; no reliable D call. The CDR3 sequence is 15 residues long. CDR1 is MRHNA, CDR2 SNTAGT, per germline. The CDR3 is CASIDPRGMYEKLFF. CDR3 DNA sequence: TGTGCCAGCATTGACCCACGTGGGATGTATGAAAAACTGTTTTTT.

The rearrangement joins TRBV10-3 to TRBJ1-4; 8 positions match TRBD1. Germline V lookup: CDR1 ENHRY, CDR2 SYGVKD. J lost 1 base, V lost 5 bases, and 6 bases had no gene match. The CDR3 runs 16 residues. The CDR3 nucleotides read TGTGCCATCAGTACCGACAGGGGAGGAACTAATGAAAAACTGTTTTTT. This encodes CAISTDRGGTNEKLFF.

J is TRBJ2-7 and V is TRBV2; the D gene is possibly TRBD2 (6 bases). The CDR3 is made up of 16 amino acids. V lost 1 base to trimming and J lost 4 bases, with 17 bases between them. Germline V CDR1 and CDR2: SNHLY, FYNNEI. The CDR3 sequence is CASSEGGGGHFYEQYF. The CDR3 region has the DNA TGTGCCAGCAGTGAAGGGGGTGGAGGGCACTTTTACGAGCAGTACTTC. The whole variable domain, remainder taken from reference TRBV2 and TRBJ2-7, is EPEVTQTPSHQVTQMGQEVILRCVPISNHLYFYWYRQILGQKVEFLVSFYNNEISEKSEIFDDQFSVERPDGSNFTLKIRSTKLEDSAMYFCASSEGGGGHFYEQYFGPGTRLTVT.

The chain combines TRBV10-2 with TRBJ2-7; tentatively, D is TRBD2 (5 bases). Germline values: CDR1 WSHSY, CDR2 SAAADI. CDR3 length equals 17 residues. Trimming took 2 bases from V and 0 from J, leaving 17 bases between them. DNA for the CDR3: TGCGCCAGCAGTGAGAACGGGATCTACGGAAGCTCCTACGAGCAGTACTTC. This codes for CASSENGIYGSSYEQYF.

This chain connects TRBV29-1 to TRBJ2-1; 8 positions match TRBD1. Germline trimming cut 1 base from V and 3 bases from J; bases unmatched to any gene: 14. This CDR3 is built from 18 residues. Germline loops: CDR1 SQVTM, CDR2 ANQGSEA. The CDR3 DNA follows: TGCAGCGTTGAAGCCCGGGGCAGGGGGCTTTTCTACTACAATGAGCAGTTCTTC. Translating gives CSVEARGRGLFYYNEQFF.

The V and J genes are TRBV15 and TRBJ2-7; possibly TRBD1 for D (5 bases). Germline assignment: CDR1 LNHNV and CDR2 YYDKDF (reference sequence). The ends were cut back, 5 bases at V and 5 bases at J, with 10 bases in the middle. The CDR3 consists of 12 residues. Here the CDR3 reads CATSGQGDEQYF. The CDR3 DNA sequence: TGTGCCACCAGCGGTCAGGGTGACGAGCAGTACTTC. Filled out from reference TRBV15 and TRBJ2-7, the complete variable domain reads DAMVIQNPRYQVTQFGKPVTLSCSQTLNHNVMYWYQQKSSQAPKLLFHYYDKDFNNEADTPDNFQSRRPNTSFCFLDIRSPGLGDTAMYLCATSGQGDEQYFGPGTRLTVT.

The V gene is TRBV5-1, the J gene TRBJ1-4; possibly TRBD1 for D (5 bases). The germline V gene encodes CDR1 SGHRS and CDR2 YFSETQ. The CDR3 totals 16 residues. Between the trimmed V and J ends, which lost 5 bases and 3 bases, there was a span of 17 bases. The CDR3 is CASRTGALAPNEKLFF. The CDR3 nucleotides are TGCGCCAGCAGGACCGGGGCCCTGGCACCTAATGAAAAACTGTTTTTT.

This clone was found once. The V call is TRBV6-5, the J call TRBJ1-5, with a possible D match to TRBD1 (5 bases). The CDR3 loop spans 14 amino acids. CDR1 and CDR2 from the germline V gene are MNHEY and SVGAGI. The V end was cut by 5 bases, the J end by 6 bases, with 14 bases between. CDR3 protein: CASSGQGITQPQHF. CDR3 coding DNA: TGTGCCAGCAGTGGTCAGGGAATCACTCAGCCCCAGCATTTT.